This paragraph covers one TCR beta chain sequence. Its antigen is not identified. Repertoires were generated with immunoSEQ multiplex PCR, while TCRdb's copy carries only in-frame clones and drops some. The table lists 49,000 or so clones, 60% to 85% of them singletons. All patients relapsed after autologous stem cell transplantation, and brentuximab vedotin exposure varied. The sample originates from a study of PD-1 blockade in classical Hodgkin lymphoma. V was pared by 4 bases and J by 6 bases, with 11 bases between. Germline V gene data show CDR1 as SGHDT and CDR2 as YYEEEE. The CDR3 covers 13 residues. Findings of the study overall: Exclusion applied to patients who initiated nivolumab less than 1 year following ASCT. CD4+ TCR diversity, unlike CD8+, rose significantly by C4D1.

This rearrangement joins TRBV5-6 to TRBJ2-1; D may match TRBD1 or TRBD2 (5 bases each). Sequenced here: peripheral blood mononuclear cells (PBMCs), sampled before the second cycle of nivolumab. The receptor comes from a human donor with classical Hodgkin lymphoma. The CDR3 bases are TGTGCCAGCAGCACCGGGACGGGCAATGAGCAGTTCTTC. Protein: CASSTGTGNEQFF.